The clone carrying this T cell receptor (beta chain) was observed a few times. TCRbeta library construction was performed incorporating unique molecular identifiers. Each CDR3 protein gets one entry after TCRdb re-called the PCR reads with MiXCR. Among some 600,000 distinct CDR3 sequences listed, roughly 15% were seen once. The data belong to a study of T-cell reconstitution after alpha-beta-depleted transplantation in children. Trimming took off 0 bases at V and 0 bases at J, with 7 bases between the two ends. Germline V gene sequence: CDR1 SGHTA, CDR2 FQGNSA. This CDR3 has 15 amino acids. The rearrangement joins TRBV7-2 to TRBJ2-3; D possibly corresponds to TRBD1 (5 bases). The clonotype comes from a human donor who donated a stem cell graft to a child with acute myeloid leukemia. This specimen was PBMCs from the stem cell graft donor, taken from the stem cell graft. CDR3: CASSLAAGSTDTQYF. CDR3 DNA sequence: TGTGCCAGCAGCTTAGCGGCAGGGAGCACAGATACGCAGTATTTT.